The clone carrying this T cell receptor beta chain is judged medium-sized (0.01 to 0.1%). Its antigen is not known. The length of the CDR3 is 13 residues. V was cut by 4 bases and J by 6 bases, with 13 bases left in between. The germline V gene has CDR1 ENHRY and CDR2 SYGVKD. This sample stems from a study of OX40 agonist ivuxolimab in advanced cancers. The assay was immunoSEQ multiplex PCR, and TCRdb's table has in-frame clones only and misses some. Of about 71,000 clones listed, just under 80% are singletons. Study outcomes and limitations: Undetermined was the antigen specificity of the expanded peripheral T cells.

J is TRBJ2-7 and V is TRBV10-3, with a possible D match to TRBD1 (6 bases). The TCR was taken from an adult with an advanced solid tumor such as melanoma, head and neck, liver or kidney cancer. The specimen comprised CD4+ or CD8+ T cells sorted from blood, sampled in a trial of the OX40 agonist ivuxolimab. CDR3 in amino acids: CAISATGSREQYF. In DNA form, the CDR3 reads TGTGCCATCAGTGCAACAGGGTCTCGCGAGCAGTACTTC.